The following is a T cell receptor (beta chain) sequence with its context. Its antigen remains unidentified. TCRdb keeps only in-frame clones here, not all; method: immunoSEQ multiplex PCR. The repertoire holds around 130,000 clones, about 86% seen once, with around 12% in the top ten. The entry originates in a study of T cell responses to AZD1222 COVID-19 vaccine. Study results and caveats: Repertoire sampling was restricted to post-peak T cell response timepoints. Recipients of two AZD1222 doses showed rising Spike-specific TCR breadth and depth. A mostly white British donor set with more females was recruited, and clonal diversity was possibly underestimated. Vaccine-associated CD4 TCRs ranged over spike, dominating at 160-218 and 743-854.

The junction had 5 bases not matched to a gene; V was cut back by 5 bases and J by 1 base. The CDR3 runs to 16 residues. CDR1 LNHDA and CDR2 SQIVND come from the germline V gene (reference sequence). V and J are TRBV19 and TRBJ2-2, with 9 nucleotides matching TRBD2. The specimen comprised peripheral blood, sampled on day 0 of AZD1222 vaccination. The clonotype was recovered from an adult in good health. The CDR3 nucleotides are TGTGCCAGTAGTTCGCTAGCGGGGAGGAACACCGGGGAGCTGTTTTTT. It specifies CASSSLAGRNTGELFF.